Included here is one TCR beta chain sequence, with context. What it recognizes is unknown. The record originates from a study of vaccination and CD4 T cells after COVID-19. Study details: Controls had a CEFX pool, an HIV-1 Nef pool, or no peptide added. The study's findings and limits: Researchers report that 304 of 307 vaccine-specific clones in convalescent patients proved spike mono-reactive.

Noted treatment: approximately 9-day PBMC culture with coronavirus spike peptide pools or control peptides (ViraFEST assay). ViraFEST sequenced TCRs after peptide-pool expansion of antigen-specific T cells. This CDR3 has 17 amino acids. Trimming at V came to 3 bases and at J to 1 base, leaving 8 bases not matched to a gene. The germline V gene has CDR1 LNHDA and CDR2 SQIVND (reference sequence). CD4+ T cells that had been cultured provided DNA sequenced with the Oncomine TCR Beta short-read assay. TCRdb called the PCR reads again in MiXCR, with one record for every CDR3 protein. This table has some 8,500 distinct CDR3 sequences, approximately 55% appearing once.

The chain combines TRBV19 with TRBJ2-1, with TRBD2 identical over 8 bases. The sequencing sample was made of CD4+ T cells from blood, cultured in vitro. The TCR sequence derives from a human donor who had recovered from COVID-19. The CDR3 sequence is CASSISEAGESYNEQFF. For the CDR3, the DNA is TGTGCCAGTAGTATTAGTGAAGCGGGGGAATCCTACAATGAGCAGTTCTTC.